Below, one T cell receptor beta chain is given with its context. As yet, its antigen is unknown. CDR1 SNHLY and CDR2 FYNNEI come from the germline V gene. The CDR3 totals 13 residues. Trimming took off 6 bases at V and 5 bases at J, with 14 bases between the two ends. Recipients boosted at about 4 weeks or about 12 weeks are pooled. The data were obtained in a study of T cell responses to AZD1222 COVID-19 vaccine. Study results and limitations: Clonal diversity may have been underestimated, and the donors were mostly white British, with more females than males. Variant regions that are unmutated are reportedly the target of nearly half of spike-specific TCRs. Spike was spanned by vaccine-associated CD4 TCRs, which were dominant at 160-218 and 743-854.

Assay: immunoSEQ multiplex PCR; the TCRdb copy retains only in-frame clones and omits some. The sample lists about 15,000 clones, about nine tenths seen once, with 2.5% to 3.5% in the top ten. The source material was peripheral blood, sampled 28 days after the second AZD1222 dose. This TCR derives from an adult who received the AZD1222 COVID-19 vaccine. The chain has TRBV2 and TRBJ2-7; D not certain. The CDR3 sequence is CASRYSVLDEQYF. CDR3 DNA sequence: TGTGCCAGCAGGTACTCGGTTTTGGACGAGCAGTACTTC.